The 22 T cell receptor beta chains below come from one sample, sequenced in a study of blood T cell repertoires in COVID-19. Profiling relied on immunoSEQ multiplex PCR, and the TCRdb table lists in-frame clones only, not all of them. The sample holds under 300,000 clones; around nine tenths are singletons and the top ten take about 1.7%. The sample consisted of PBMCs or T cells enriched from blood (not recorded which). The receptors shown here come from a middle-aged woman who had recovered from COVID-19.

The rearrangement links TRBV27 to TRBJ1-1; 7 bases map to TRBD1. Germline loops: CDR1 MNHEY, CDR2 SMNVEV (reference sequence). The CDR3 totals 16 residues. The trim removed 2 bases at V and 3 bases at J, leaving 9 bases unmatched. CDR3: CASSLRGRGLDTEAFF. For the CDR3, the DNA is TGTGCCAGCAGTTTAAGGGGGCGCGGGTTGGACACTGAAGCTTTCTTT.

This clone showed up just once. In the same sample, other DNA sequences code for this CDR3. The chain is built from TRBV3-1 (or the pseudogene TRBV3-2) and TRBJ1-1; 11 bases line up with TRBD1. V lost 3 bases, J lost 4 bases, and 1 base stayed unmatched. From germline, CDR1 is LGHDT and CDR2 YNNKEL (reference sequence). The CDR3 spans 14 residues. As DNA, the CDR3 is TGTGCCAGCAGCCAGGGACAGGGGGGCACTGAAGCTTTCTTT. Protein sequence: CASSQGQGGTEAFF.

The chain links TRBV2 to TRBJ1-4, with TRBD1 as a possible D gene (6 bases). Trimming removed 4 bases from V and 3 bases from J, with 9 bases in between. This CDR3 has 14 amino acids. Germline values: CDR1 SNHLY, CDR2 FYNNEI. CDR3 sequence (DNA): TGTGCCAGCAGTGTAGAGGGGGCTAATGAAAAACTGTTTTTT. Its protein is CASSVEGANEKLFF.

The chain couples TRBV7-2 to TRBJ2-1; TRBD2 is a possible D gene (5 bases). The CDR3 contains 18 residues. V was shortened by 3 bases and J by 0 bases, with 18 bases between the two germline ends. Germline CDR1 reads SGHTA; CDR2 reads FQGNSA. This CDR3 reads CASSFSISGPSSYNEQFF. The CDR3 DNA reads as TGTGCCAGCAGCTTTAGCATCAGCGGTCCCAGCTCCTACAATGAGCAGTTCTTC.

The J gene is TRBJ1-1, the V gene TRBV11-3; TRBD1 might be the D (6 bases). Germline CDR1 reads SGHNT; CDR2 reads YENEEA. There are 13 residues in the CDR3. The germline V and J ends were trimmed by 0 bases and 6 bases, with 8 bases remaining between them. CDR3 sequence reads: CASSLEQGSEAFF. Here the CDR3 DNA reads TGTGCCAGCAGCTTAGAACAGGGTTCTGAAGCTTTCTTT.

The rearrangement uses TRBV7-2 and TRBJ2-1; TRBD1 matches 10 bases. From germline, CDR1 is SGHTA and CDR2 FQGNSA. J lost 0 bases, V lost 2 bases, and 10 bases had no gene match. The CDR3 has 19 residues. In nucleotides, the CDR3 is TGTGCCAGCAGCTTAAGAGTGACAGGGGGCGGTATCTCCTACAATGAGCAGTTCTTC. It yields the protein CASSLRVTGGGISYNEQFF.

Details on this clone: At one end the junction does not follow the germline gene, possibly because of a read error. The gene calls are TRBV6-4 and TRBJ1-6; D perhaps matches TRBD1 (6 bases). Germline CDR1 reads MRHNA; CDR2 reads SNTAGT. CDR3 size: 16 residues. CDR3 sequence: CAGRGTGQGSNSPLHF. CDR3 nucleotide sequence: TGTGCCGGCAGGGGCACTGGGCAGGGAAGCAATTCACCCCTCCACTTT.

The genes are TRBV6-5 and TRBJ1-6, with D tentatively TRBD1 (6 bases). There are 15 residues in the CDR3. Germline loops: CDR1 MNHEY, CDR2 SVGAGI. The V and J ends lost 5 bases and 7 bases respectively, with 15 bases between them. The chain's CDR3 is CASSPEGVSNSPLHF. The CDR3 region has the DNA TGTGCCAGCAGTCCCGAGGGGGTATCGAATTCACCCCTCCACTTT.

The rearrangement links TRBV27 to TRBJ2-1; 12 bases map to TRBD2. This CDR3 region has 20 residues. Trimming took 11 bases from V and 6 from J; bases not matched to a gene: 26. Germline V lookup: CDR1 MNHEY, CDR2 SMNVEV (reference sequence). The CDR3 reads CAVLTGDPGTSGSAFNEQFF. CDR3 DNA: TGTGCCGTCCTGACGGGGGACCCCGGGACTAGCGGGTCCGCTTTCAATGAGCAGTTCTTC.

The chain employs TRBV15 and TRBJ2-1, with 11 bases aligning to TRBD2. J gave up 6 bases and V 9 bases, and 19 bases lay outside the gene matches. Germline CDR1 and CDR2: LNHNV and YYDKDF (reference sequence). CDR3 size: 18 residues. Written as DNA, the CDR3 is TGTGCCACTACCGGGGTTACCACTCTAGCGGGAGGTTCCAATGAGCAGTTCTTC. Its translation is CATTGVTTLAGGSNEQFF.

Concerning this clone: Other DNA variants within this sample encode the same CDR3. The gene calls are TRBV18 and TRBJ2-3; 10 positions match TRBD2. CDR1 KGHSH and CDR2 LQKENI come from the germline V gene. V shed 3 bases, J shed 2 bases, and the junction held 2 bases outside the gene matches. The CDR3 is 15 residues long. CDR3 bases: TGTGCCAGCTCACCTACTAGCGGGAACACAGATACGCAGTATTTT. Translated: CASSPTSGNTDTQYF.

In nucleotides, the CDR3 is TGCAGCGTGAACAGCTATGGCTACACCTTC. Protein: CSVNSYGYTF. The rearrangement joins TRBV29-1 to TRBJ1-2; no firm D call. Germline V lookup: CDR1 SQVTM, CDR2 ANQGSEA. Trimming pared 6 bases from V and 4 bases from J, leaving 6 bases between. The CDR3 has 10 amino acids.

The gene calls are TRBV5-1 and TRBJ1-1; TRBD1 might be the D (5 bases). Trimming pared 7 bases from V and 3 bases from J, leaving 13 bases between. The CDR3 runs to 13 residues. Germline CDR1 and CDR2: SGHRS and YFSETQ. The CDR3 region is CASQAQGYTEAFF. CDR3 DNA: TGCGCCAGCCAAGCTCAGGGTTACACTGAAGCTTTCTTT. Combining the CDR3 with reference TRBV5-1 and TRBJ1-1 gives the whole variable domain KAGVTQTPRYLIKTRGQQVTLSCSPISGHRSVSWYQQTPGQGLQFLFEYFSETQRNKGNFPGRFSGRQFSNSRSEMNVSTLELGDSALYLCASQAQGYTEAFFGQGTRLTVV.

The chain couples TRBV9 to TRBJ1-1, with 7 bases fitting TRBD1. V trimming: 4 bases; J trimming: 8 bases; junction bases outside the gene matches: 8. The germline gives CDR1 SGDLS, CDR2 YYNGEE. CDR3 length equals 13 residues. The DNA for the CDR3 is TGTGCCAGCAGCCCCAGGGGACAGACGGAAGCTTTCTTT. Encoded protein: CASSPRGQTEAFF. Full variable domain (outside the CDR3, taken from reference TRBV9 and TRBJ1-1): DSGVTQTPKHLITATGQRVTLRCSPRSGDLSVYWYQQSLDQGLQFLIQYYNGEERAKGNILERFSAQQFPDLHSELNLSSLELGDSALYFCASSPRGQTEAFFGQGTRLTVV.

The chain carries TRBV6-5 and TRBJ1-2; 8 bases are shared with TRBD1. After removal of 4 bases from V and 6 bases from J, the junction contained 10 bases not matched to a gene. This CDR3 region has 15 residues. Germline lookup yields CDR1 MNHEY and CDR2 SVGAGI. The CDR3 DNA reads as TGTGCCAGCAGTTCAGACAGGGGAGGTCGGGATGGCTACACCTTC. This encodes CASSSDRGGRDGYTF.

Remarks on this clone: The conserved final phenylalanine or tryptophan is absent from the CDR3, which likely points to a read error. It is unclear where the CDR3 begins or ends on the DNA, so no DNA is shown, and the CDR3 is as TCRdb lists it. This rearrangement joins TRBV6-5 to TRBJ1-2; the tabulated D call, TRBD1, remains unverified against the DNA. CDR1 is MNHEY, CDR2 SVGAGI, per germline. A total of 14 residues make up the CDR3, ends included. The CDR3 protein is CASSLNYGQGALSV.

V usage is TRBV29-1 and J usage is TRBJ1-1, with D possibly matching TRBD1 (6 bases). Per the germline V gene, CDR1 is SQVTM and CDR2 is ANQGSEA. This CDR3 has 14 amino acids. The germline V and J ends were trimmed by 4 bases and 5 bases, with 17 bases remaining between them. This CDR3 reads CSVGWNTGRTEAFF. The CDR3 bases are TGCAGCGTTGGGTGGAACACAGGGCGGACTGAAGCTTTCTTT.

This clone was seen a single time. The chain carries TRBV6-2 or TRBV6-3 and TRBJ1-1, with a tentative D call TRBD1 (6 bases). Germline V lookup: CDR1 MNHEY, CDR2 SVGEGT. Deletions cut 2 bases from V and 4 bases from J, with 20 bases between. The CDR3 sequence is 17 residues long. The CDR3 sequence: CASSYPLGRGAGTEAFF. Here the CDR3 DNA reads TGTGCCAGCAGTTACCCCCTCGGCAGGGGCGCGGGCACTGAAGCTTTCTTT.

The gene calls are TRBV5-4 and TRBJ1-2; a possible D gene is TRBD1 (6 bases). The CDR3 spans 14 residues. Germline V CDR1 and CDR2: SGHNT, YYREEE (reference sequence). V dropped 4 bases and J dropped 4 bases, with 14 bases sitting between them. CDR3: CASSLGGRGYGYTF. The CDR3, as DNA: TGTGCCAGCAGCCTGGGGGGGCGCGGCTATGGCTACACCTTC.

The chain employs TRBV27 and TRBJ1-6; D ambiguous. The CDR3 spans 16 residues. The germline V gene encodes CDR1 MNHEY and CDR2 SMNVEV (reference sequence). V was pared by 5 bases and J by 6 bases, with 17 bases between. In DNA, the CDR3 is TGTGCCAGCAGTCGCCACTTGAGCGAGGGTAATTCACCCCTCCACTTT. Translation gives CASSRHLSEGNSPLHF.

The chain joins TRBV6-5 to TRBJ1-1; TRBD1 agrees at 7 bases. Looked up from germline, CDR1 is MNHEY and CDR2 is SVGAGI. The CDR3 consists of 15 residues. Trimming cost V 6 bases and J 0 bases; bases outside gene matches: 7. CDR3 sequence reads: CASRLTGRLNTEAFF. The CDR3 DNA reads TGTGCCAGCAGGCTGACAGGGCGACTGAACACTGAAGCTTTCTTT.

This chain uses TRBV29-1 with TRBJ1-1; 7 bases are a match to TRBD1. V shed 6 bases, J shed 2 bases, and the junction held 12 bases outside the gene matches. Per the germline V gene, CDR1 is SQVTM and CDR2 is ANQGSEA. This CDR3 is 15 amino acids long. CDR3 DNA sequence: TGCAGCGTCCGGGACAGCGGAGGATCCAACACTGAAGCTTTCTTT. This gives the protein CSVRDSGGSNTEAFF.